The T cell receptor (beta chain) under discussion was sequenced for a study of cytomegalovirus exposure and HLA in healthy donors. Study-level information: The same platform used for the approximately 670 first-cohort repertoires was also used for the approximately 120 validation repertoires, as a later analysis reported.

Study-wide results and limits: Cytomegalovirus association was listed for roughly 160 TCR beta chains. Rarity marked most TCR sequences, yet some public TCRs occurred in many donors.

Trimming took off 6 bases at V and 7 bases at J, with 12 bases between the two ends. CDR3 length equals 12 residues. Germline loops: CDR1 SGHVS, CDR2 FQNEAQ. In this sample, this clone turned up a few times. The antigen remains undetermined. The protocol was immunoSEQ multiplex PCR, while the TCRdb copy is restricted to in-frame clones and leaves out a portion. Here the sample spans some 150,000 clones, about 94% being singletons. The clonotype was recovered from a man aged 18 to 29 in good health and CMV-seropositive. The J gene is TRBJ1-1, the V gene TRBV7-8; D unclear. The sample was PBMCs. This chain's CDR3 is CASSYSGIEAFF. CDR3 sequence (DNA): TGTGCCAGCAGTTACAGCGGGATTGAAGCTTTCTTT. Based on the CDR3 plus reference TRBV7-8 and TRBJ1-1, the full variable domain is GAGVSQSPRYKVAKRGQDVALRCDPISGHVSLFWYQQALGQGPEFLTYFQNEAQLDKSGLPSDRFFAERPEGSVSTLKIQRTQQEDSAVYLCASSYSGIEAFFGQGTRLTVV.